This T cell receptor beta chain comes out of a study of blood T cells in healthy people across ages. A second PCR, run for roughly 7 to 11 cycles, used a sample-barcoded 5' primer plus a J-beta primer mix. Every individual sample yielded 3 million or more paired-end reads (each containing CDR3). TCRdb fed the 5' RACE reads into MiXCR, producing one record per CDR3 protein. The sample has approximately 800,000 distinct CDR3 sequences, approximately 35% seen once. Caucasian individuals from Russia who were healthy and aged roughly 6 to 100 acted as donors. The V gene lost 4 bases and the J gene lost 1 base, with 16 bases spanning the gap. Germline V gives CDR1 SGDLS, CDR2 YYNGEE. The CDR3 has 16 amino acids. Broader study findings: The long-lived group displayed more naive CD4+ cells, plus higher diversity, than the aged donors did. In the absence of known donor CMV status, changes in expanded clonotypes were possibly confounded.

On this clonotype itself: Antigen: not known.

The rearrangement uses TRBV9 and TRBJ2-3; D may be TRBD1 or TRBD2 (5 bases each). The receptor was isolated from a man aged 18 to 30 in good health. The sequencing sample was made of blood. CDR3: CASSPGPYHGTDTQYF. The CDR3 nucleotides read TGTGCCAGCAGCCCGGGACCCTACCACGGCACAGATACGCAGTATTTT.